This section outlines one T cell receptor beta chain sequence together with its context. Antigen specificity is unknown. Libraries were prepared by immunoSEQ multiplex PCR; TCRdb keeps only in-frame clonotypes and omits some of them. The table records about 140,000 clones, roughly 90% of them present only once. Germline lookup yields CDR1 MRHNA and CDR2 SNTAGT. The CDR3 is made up of 15 amino acids. Trimming cost V 6 bases and J 3 bases; bases outside gene matches: 7. These data belong to a study of cytomegalovirus exposure and HLA in healthy donors. The study, taken as a whole, reports: Reports indicated that the classifier achieved high specificity and sensitivity in diagnosing cytomegalovirus status. According to a subsequent analysis, TCR clusters identified in the first cohort showed a tendency to co-occur across the approximately 130 validation repertoires. The listing of 160 or so TCR beta chains classed them as cytomegalovirus-associated.

Donors came from a validation cohort of some 110 subjects, distinct from the first 666-subject cohort. Sequenced input: PBMCs. The clonotype comes from a man aged 18 to 30 in good health and CMV-seronegative. The genes are TRBV6-4 and TRBJ2-3; TRBD2 matches at 9 bases. Here the CDR3 reads CASSPMAGGTDTQYF. For the CDR3, the DNA is TGTGCCAGCAGCCCCATGGCGGGGGGGACAGATACGCAGTATTTT.